This T cell receptor (beta chain) came from a study of T cells in Graves' hyperthyroidism and ophthalmopathy. V shed 4 bases and J shed 2 bases, with 19 bases lying between them. Germline lookup yields CDR1 SGDLS and CDR2 YYNGEE. This CDR3 is 16 amino acids long. This clonotype was seen a handful of times. The diagnostic basis comprised clinical symptoms, serum thyroxine and TRAb, thyroid ultrasound and orbital computed tomography. The TCR beta CDR3 regions underwent amplification using RNA transcripts as the source. TCR CDR3 regions were first amplified by RT-PCR with HTBI primers. TCRdb called the multiplex PCR reads again in MiXCR, with one record for every CDR3 protein. This table has around 600,000 distinct CDR3 sequences, around 14% appearing once.

The receptor's source is a woman aged 18 to 35 with Graves' ophthalmopathy. The chain has TRBV9 and TRBJ2-7; TRBD2 is a possible D gene (6 bases). The sequencing sample was made of blood. CDR3 nucleotide sequence: TGTGCCAGCAGCCCCAGGGTCGCGGGATTGCCCTACGAGCAGTACTTC. It is translated as CASSPRVAGLPYEQYF.